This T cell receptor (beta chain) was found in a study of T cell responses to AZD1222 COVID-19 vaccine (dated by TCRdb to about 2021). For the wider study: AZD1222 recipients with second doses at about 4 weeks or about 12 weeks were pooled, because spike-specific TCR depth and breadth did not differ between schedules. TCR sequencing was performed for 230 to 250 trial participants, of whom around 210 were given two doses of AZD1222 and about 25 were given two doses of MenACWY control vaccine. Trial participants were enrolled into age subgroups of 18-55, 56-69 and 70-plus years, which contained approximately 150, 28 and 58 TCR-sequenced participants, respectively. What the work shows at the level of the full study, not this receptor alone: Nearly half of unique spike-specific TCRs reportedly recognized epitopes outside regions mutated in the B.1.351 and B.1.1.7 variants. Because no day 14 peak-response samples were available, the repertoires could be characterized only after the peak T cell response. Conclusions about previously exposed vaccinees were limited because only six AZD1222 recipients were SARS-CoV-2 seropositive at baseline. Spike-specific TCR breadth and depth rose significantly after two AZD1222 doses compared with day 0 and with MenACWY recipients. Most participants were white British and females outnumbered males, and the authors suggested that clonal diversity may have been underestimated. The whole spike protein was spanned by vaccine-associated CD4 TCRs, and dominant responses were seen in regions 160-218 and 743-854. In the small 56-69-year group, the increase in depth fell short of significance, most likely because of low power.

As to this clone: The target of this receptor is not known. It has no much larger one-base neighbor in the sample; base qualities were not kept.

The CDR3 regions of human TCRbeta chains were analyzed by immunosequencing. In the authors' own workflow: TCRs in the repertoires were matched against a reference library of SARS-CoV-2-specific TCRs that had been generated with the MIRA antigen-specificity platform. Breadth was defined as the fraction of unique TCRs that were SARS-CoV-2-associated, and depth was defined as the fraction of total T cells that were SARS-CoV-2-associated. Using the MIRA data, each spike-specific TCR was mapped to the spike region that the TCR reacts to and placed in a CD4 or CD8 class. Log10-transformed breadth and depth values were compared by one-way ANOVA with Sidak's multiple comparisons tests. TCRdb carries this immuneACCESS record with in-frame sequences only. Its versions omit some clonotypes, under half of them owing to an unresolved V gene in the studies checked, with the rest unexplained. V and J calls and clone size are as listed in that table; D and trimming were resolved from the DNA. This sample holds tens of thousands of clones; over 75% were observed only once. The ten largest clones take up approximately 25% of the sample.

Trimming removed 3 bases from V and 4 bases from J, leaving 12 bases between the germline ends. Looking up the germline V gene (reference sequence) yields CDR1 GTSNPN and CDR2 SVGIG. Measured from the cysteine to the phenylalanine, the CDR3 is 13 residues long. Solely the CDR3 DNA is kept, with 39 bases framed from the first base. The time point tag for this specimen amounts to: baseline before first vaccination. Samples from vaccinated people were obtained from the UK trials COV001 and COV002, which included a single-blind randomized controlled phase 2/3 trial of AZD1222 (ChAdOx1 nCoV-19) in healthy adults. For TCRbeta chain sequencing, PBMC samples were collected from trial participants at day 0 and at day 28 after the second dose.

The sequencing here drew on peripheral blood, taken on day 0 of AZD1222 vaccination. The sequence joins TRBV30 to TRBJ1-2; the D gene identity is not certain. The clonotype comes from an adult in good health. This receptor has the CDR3 CAWRMYVSYGYTF. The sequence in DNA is TGTGCCTGGAGAATGTATGTGAGCTATGGCTACACCTTC.